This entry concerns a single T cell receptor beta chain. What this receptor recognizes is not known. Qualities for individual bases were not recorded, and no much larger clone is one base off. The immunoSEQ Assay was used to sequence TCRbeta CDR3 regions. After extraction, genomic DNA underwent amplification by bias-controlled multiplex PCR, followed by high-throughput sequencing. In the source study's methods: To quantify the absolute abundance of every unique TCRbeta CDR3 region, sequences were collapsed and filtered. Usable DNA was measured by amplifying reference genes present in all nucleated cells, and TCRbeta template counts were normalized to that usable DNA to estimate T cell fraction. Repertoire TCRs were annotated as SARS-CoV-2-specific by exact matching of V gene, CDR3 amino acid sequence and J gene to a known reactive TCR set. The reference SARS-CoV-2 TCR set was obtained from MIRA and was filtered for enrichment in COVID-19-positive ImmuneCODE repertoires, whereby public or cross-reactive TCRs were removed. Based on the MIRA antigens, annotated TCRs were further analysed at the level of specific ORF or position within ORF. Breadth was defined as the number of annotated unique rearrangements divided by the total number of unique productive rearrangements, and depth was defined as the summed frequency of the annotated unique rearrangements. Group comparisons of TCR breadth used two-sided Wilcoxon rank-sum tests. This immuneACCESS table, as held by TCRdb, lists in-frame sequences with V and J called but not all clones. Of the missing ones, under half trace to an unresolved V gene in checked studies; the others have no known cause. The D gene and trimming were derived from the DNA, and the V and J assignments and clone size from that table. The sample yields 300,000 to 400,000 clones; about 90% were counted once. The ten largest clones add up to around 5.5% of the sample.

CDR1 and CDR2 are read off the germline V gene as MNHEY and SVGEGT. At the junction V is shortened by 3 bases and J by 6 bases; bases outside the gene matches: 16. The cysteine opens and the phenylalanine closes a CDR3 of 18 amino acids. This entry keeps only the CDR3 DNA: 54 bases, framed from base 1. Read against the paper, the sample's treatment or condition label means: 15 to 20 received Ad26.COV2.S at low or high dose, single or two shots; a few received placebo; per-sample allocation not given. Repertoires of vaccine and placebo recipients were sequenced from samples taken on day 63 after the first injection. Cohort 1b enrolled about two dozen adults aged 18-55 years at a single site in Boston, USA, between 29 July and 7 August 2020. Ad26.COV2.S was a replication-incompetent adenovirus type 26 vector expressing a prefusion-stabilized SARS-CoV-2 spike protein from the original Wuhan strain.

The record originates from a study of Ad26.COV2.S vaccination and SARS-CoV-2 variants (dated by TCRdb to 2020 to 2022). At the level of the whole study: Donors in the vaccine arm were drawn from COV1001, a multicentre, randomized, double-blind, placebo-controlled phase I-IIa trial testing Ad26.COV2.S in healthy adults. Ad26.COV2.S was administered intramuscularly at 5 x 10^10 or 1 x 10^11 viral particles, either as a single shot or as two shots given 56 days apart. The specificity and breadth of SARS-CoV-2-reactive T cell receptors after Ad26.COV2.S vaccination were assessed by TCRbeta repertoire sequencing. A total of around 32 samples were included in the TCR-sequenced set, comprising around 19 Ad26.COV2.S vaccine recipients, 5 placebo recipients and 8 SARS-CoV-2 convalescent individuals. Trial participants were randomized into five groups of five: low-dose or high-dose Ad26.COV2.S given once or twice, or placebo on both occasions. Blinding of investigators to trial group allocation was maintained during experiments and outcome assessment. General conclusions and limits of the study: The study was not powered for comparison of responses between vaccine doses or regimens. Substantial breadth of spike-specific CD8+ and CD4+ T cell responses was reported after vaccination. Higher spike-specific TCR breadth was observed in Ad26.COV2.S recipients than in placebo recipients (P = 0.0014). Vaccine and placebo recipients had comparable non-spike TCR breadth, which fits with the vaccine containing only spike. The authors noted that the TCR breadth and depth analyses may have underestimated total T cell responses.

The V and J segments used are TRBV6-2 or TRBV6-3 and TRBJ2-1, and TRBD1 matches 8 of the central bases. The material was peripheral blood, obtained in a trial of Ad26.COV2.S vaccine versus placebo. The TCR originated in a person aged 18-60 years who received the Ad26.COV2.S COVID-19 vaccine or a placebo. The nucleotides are TGTGCCAGCAGTTATTCTTTTACCCCAGGGGGCAGGAGCAATGAGCAGTTCTTC. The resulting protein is CASSYSFTPGGRSNEQFF.